This note documents a single T cell receptor (beta chain) sequence. The sample holds a few counts of this clonotype. Its antigen remains unidentified. Nothing much larger sits one base from this clone, and base qualities are not available. PBMCs were isolated by Ficoll-Paque density gradient centrifugation. For this chain, trimming is 6 bases at the V end and 2 bases at the J end, and the number of junction bases without a gene match is 16. The CDR3, cysteine through phenylalanine, is 19 amino acids long. Only the CDR3 region is kept as DNA, spanning 57 bases read in frame from base 1. Instrument on record: Illumina NovaSeq 6000. cDNA libraries for TCRalpha and TCRbeta were prepared by 5'RACE using constant-segment primers, with sample barcodes and unique molecular identifiers added. RNA was extracted from every sample with Trizol reagent. The libraries were amplified in two PCR steps, and the second step added a second sample barcode and Illumina TruSeq adapters. Libraries were sequenced on an Illumina NovaSeq with 2 x 150 bp paired-end reads. On the authors' methods: With migec v1.2.7, reads were demultiplexed and then collapsed into UMI-guided consensus sequences. Using mixcr v2.1.11, UMI consensuses were aligned to TRA and TRB V and J templates and then assembled into clonotypes. A clonotype was counted as expanded or contracted only if both edgeR and NoisET called the change significant, with noise models trained on biological replicates. For edgeR calls, the thresholds were a false discovery rate-adjusted p below 0.01 and a log2 fold-change of 1. As an exploratory analysis of dynamics, PCA with hierarchical clustering was applied to max-normalized trajectories of the 1000 most abundant clonotypes. The CD4 or CD8 phenotype of responding clones was assigned using the separately sequenced CD4+ and CD8+ repertoires. TCRdb reran the public reads through fastp at Q25 and MiXCR, keeping productive beta chains. Each CDR3 protein gets just one entry, which takes the most common genes and DNA from the rows behind it. The V and J calls reflect TCRdb's pipeline rather than the authors' work. The sample has about 390,000 distinct CDR3 sequences on record, roughly 15% of them singletons. Around a fifth of the sample rests with the top ten.

These data originate in a study of T-cell memory formation after mild COVID-19 (dated by TCRdb to the early 2020s). The study in broad terms: TCR sequence clusters from the two donors were largely donor specific. In a couple of donors, T-cell clones that expanded and contracted after mild COVID-19 were tracked by sequencing TCRalpha and TCRbeta repertoires over time. Two young, previously healthy adult volunteers, one female and one male, were included in the cohort.

Points the paper makes about the study in general: Contracting CD4+ clones turned up mainly in the CM and EM memory subsets, whereas EMRA was where CD8+ clones were enriched. SARS-CoV-2 specificity was not confirmed for the second-wave clones peaking on day 37. Balanced CD4/CD8 phenotypes were observed for clones contracting from day 15 to 85, whereas a bias towards CD4+ was observed for a second wave of clones expanding from day 15 to 37. Some responding clones were detected in pre-infection memory, suggesting pre-existing cross-reactive memory T cells joined the SARS-CoV-2 response. Only two mild cases were covered in the study, and larger cohorts including severe cases with pre-infection samples were considered necessary.

The source is a man between 18 and 35 years old who had mild COVID-19 (a few samples of this study predate the infection). The sample titles of this study are shuffled in the database, so cell type and time point are left out; the donor was told from shared clones. This chain is built from TRBV12-3 or TRBV12-4 and TRBJ2-6; 7 nucleotides in the junction match TRBD1. The specimen was PBMCs or a T cell subset sorted from them (not recorded which). The nucleotide sequence reads as follows: TGTGCCAGCAGCTCCGCGCGAACAGGGGCATTTCCTGGGGCCAACGTCCTGACTTTC. This translates into CASSSARTGAFPGANVLTF.